This T cell receptor (beta chain) was documented in a study of cytomegalovirus exposure and HLA in healthy donors. CDR1 is MNHEY and CDR2 is SMNVEV in the germline V gene (reference sequence). Trimming took 2 bases from V and 7 from J; bases not matched to a gene: 3. The CDR3 extends over 14 amino acids. While the first cohort had about 610 subjects, the donors belonged to the separate validation cohort of more than 95 subjects. Sequenced by immunoSEQ multiplex PCR; TCRdb stores in-frame clones only, minus some. Of roughly 100,000 clones in the sample, around 84% are singletons; the top ten hold 20% to 25%. General study points: Cytomegalovirus association was assigned to under 200 TCR beta chains.

In regard to this clone: Its antigen is undetermined.

This chain connects TRBV27 to TRBJ2-1; 9 bases agree with TRBD1. The sequence was collected from a young man in good health and CMV-seropositive. Material: PBMCs. CDR3 nucleotide sequence: TGTGCCAGCAGTTTACCCGGGACAGGGAATGAGCAGTTCTTC. It specifies CASSLPGTGNEQFF.